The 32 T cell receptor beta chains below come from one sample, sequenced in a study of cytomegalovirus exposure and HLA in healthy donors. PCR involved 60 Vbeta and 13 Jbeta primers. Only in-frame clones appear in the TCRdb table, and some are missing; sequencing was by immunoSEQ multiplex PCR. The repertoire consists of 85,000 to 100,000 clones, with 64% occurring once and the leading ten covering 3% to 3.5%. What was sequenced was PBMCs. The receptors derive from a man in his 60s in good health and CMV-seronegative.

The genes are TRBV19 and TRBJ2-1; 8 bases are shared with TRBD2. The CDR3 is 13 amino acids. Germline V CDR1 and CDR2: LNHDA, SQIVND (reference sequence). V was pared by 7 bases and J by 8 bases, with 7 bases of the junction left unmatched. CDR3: CASIPSGFDEQFF. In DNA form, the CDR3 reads TGTGCCAGTATACCTAGCGGGTTCGATGAGCAGTTCTTC.

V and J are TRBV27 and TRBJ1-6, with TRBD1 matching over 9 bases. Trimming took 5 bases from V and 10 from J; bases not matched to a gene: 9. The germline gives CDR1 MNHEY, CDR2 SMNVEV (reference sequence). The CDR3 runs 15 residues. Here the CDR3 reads CASSPRDRDASPLHF. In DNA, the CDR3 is TGTGCCAGCAGTCCCCGGGACAGGGACGCGTCACCCCTCCACTTT.

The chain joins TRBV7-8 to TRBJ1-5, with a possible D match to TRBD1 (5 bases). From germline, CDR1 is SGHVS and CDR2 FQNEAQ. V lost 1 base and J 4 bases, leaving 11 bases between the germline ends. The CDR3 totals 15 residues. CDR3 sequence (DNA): TGTGCCAGCAGCTTAGATCTGGGGCCTAATCAGCCCCAGCATTTT. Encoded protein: CASSLDLGPNQPQHF.

This CDR3 is CASSEGLNSPLHF. The CDR3 nucleotides read TGTGCCAGCAGTGAGGGGCTCAATTCACCCCTCCACTTT. The chain recombines TRBV6-1 with TRBJ1-6; D may be TRBD1 (5 bases). CDR1 MNHNS and CDR2 SASEGT come from the germline V gene. The CDR3 sequence is 13 residues long. V was trimmed by 3 bases and J by 7 bases, leaving 7 bases between them.

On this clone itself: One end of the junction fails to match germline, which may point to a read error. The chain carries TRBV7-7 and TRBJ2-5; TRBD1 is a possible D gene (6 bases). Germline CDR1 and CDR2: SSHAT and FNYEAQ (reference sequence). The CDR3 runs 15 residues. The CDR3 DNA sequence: TGTGCTAGCAGCTTAGGCCCGACAGGACAAGAGACCCAGTACTTC. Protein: CASSLGPTGQETQYF.

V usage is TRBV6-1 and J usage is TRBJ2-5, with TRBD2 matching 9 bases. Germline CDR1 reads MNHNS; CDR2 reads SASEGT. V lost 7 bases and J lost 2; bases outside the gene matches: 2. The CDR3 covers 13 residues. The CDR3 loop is CASTLAGQETQYF. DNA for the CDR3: TGTGCCAGCACTCTAGCGGGGCAAGAGACCCAGTACTTC.

Here the CDR3 DNA reads TGTGCCACCCGTATGGCACGGGGTAGGGACACTGAAGCTTTCTTT. It specifies CATRMARGRDTEAFF. The genes are TRBV27 and TRBJ1-1; D unresolved. This CDR3 is 15 amino acids long. Germline V CDR1 and CDR2: MNHEY, SMNVEV (reference sequence). V lost 10 bases to trimming and J lost 3 bases, with 21 bases between them.

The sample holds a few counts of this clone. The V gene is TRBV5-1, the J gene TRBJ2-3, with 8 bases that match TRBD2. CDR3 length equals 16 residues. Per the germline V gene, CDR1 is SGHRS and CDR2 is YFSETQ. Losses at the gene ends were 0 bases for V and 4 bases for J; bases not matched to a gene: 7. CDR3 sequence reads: CASSLGGPTSADTQYF. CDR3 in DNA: TGCGCCAGCAGCTTGGGGGGCCCGACTAGCGCAGATACGCAGTATTTT.

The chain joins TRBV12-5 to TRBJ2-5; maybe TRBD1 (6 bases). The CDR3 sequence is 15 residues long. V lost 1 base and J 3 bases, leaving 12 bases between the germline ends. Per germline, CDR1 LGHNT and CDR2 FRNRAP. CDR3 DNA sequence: TGTGCTAGTGGTTTGGCCAACAGGGTAAAAGAGACCCAGTACTTC. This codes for CASGLANRVKETQYF.

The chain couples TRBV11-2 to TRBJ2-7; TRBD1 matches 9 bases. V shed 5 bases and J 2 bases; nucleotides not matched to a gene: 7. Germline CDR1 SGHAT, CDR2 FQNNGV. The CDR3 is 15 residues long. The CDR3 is CASSPRDRAAYEQYF. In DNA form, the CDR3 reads TGTGCCAGCAGCCCTCGGGACAGGGCAGCCTACGAGCAGTACTTC.

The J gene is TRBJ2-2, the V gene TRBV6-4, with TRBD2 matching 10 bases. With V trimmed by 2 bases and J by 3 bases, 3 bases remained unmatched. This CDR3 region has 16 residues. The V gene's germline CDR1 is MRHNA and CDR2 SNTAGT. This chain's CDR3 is CASSDRLAGDTGELFF. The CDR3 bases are TGTGCCAGCAGTGACCGCCTAGCGGGAGACACCGGGGAGCTGTTTTTT.

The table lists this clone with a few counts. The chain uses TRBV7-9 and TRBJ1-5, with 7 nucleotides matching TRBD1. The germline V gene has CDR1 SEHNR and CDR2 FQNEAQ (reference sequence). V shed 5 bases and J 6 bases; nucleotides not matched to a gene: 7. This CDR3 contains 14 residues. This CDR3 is CASSATGRGQPQHF. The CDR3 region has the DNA TGTGCCAGCAGCGCGACAGGGAGAGGTCAGCCCCAGCATTTT. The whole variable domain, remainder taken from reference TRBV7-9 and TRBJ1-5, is DTGVSQNPRHKITKRGQNVTFRCDPISEHNRLYWYRQTLGQGPEFLTYFQNEAQLEKSRLLSDRFSAERPKGSFSTLEIQRTEQGDSAMYLCASSATGRGQPQHFGDGTRLSIL.

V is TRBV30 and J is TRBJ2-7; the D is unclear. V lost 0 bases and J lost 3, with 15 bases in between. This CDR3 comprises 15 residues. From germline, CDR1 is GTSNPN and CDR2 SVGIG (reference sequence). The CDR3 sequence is CAWSVRGSAVYEQYF. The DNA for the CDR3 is TGTGCCTGGAGTGTACGAGGTTCGGCAGTCTACGAGCAGTACTTC.

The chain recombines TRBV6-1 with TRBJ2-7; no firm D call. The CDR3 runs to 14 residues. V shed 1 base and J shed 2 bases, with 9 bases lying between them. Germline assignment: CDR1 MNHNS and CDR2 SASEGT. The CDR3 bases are TGTGCCAGCAGTGAAGGATTACAGACCTACGAGCAGTACTTC. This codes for CASSEGLQTYEQYF.

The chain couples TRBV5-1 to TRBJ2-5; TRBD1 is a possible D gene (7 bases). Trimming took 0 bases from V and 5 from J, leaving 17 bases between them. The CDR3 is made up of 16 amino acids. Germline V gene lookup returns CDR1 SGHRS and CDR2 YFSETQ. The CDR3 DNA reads TGCGCCAGCAGCTTGGTGGAGGGGGCGCGCGGGGAGACCCAGTACTTC. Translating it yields CASSLVEGARGETQYF.

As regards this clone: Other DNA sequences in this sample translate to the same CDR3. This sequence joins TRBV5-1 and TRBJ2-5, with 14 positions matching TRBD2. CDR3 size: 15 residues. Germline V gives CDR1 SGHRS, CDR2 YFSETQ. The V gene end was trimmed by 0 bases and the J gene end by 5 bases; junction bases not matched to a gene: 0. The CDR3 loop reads CASSLGLAGGETQYF. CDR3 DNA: TGCGCCAGCAGCTTGGGACTAGCGGGGGGGGAGACCCAGTACTTC.

The CDR3 protein is CASSVGQGGVTEAFF. In DNA, the CDR3 is TGTGCCAGCAGTGTGGGACAAGGAGGCGTCACTGAAGCTTTCTTT. This chain joins TRBV2 and TRBJ1-1, with a weak D call TRBD1 (6 bases). Trimming left V 4 bases short and J 4 bases short, with 16 bases between. The CDR3 loop spans 15 amino acids. The germline CDR1 and CDR2 sequences are SNHLY and FYNNEI.

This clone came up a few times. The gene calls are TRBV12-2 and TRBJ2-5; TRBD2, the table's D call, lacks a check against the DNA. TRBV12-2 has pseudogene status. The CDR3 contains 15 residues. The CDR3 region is CASRLARMGLRHQYF. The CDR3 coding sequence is TGTGCAAGTCGCTTAGCGAGGATGGGACTAAGGCACCAGTACTTC.

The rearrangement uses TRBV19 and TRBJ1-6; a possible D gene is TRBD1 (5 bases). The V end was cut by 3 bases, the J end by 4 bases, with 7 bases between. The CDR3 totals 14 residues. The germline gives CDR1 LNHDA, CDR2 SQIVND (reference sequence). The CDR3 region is CASSMGQYNSPLHF. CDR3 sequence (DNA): TGTGCCAGTAGTATGGGGCAGTATAATTCACCCCTCCACTTT.

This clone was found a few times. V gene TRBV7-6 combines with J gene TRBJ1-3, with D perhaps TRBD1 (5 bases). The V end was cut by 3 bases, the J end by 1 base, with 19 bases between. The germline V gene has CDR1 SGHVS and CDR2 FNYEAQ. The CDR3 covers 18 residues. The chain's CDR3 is CASSLGTSGFLSGNTIYF. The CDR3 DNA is TGTGCCAGCAGCTTGGGGACCAGCGGGTTCTTGTCTGGAAACACCATATATTTT.

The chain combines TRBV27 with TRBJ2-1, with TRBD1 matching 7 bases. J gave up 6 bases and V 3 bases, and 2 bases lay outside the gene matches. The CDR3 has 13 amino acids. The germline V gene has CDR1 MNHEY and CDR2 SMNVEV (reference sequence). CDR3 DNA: TGTGCCAGCAGTTTGGCAGGGGGCAATGAGCAGTTCTTC. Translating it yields CASSLAGGNEQFF.

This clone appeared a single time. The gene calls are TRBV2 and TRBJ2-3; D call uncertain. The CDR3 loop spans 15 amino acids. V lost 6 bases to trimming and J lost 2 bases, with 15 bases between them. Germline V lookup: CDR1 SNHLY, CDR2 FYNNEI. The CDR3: CASSEQKSPTDTQYF. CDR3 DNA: TGTGCCAGCAGCGAACAGAAATCCCCCACAGATACGCAGTATTTT.

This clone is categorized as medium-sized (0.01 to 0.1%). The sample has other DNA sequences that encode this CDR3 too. CDR3 residues: CASSVGQGPNQPQHF. The CDR3 nucleotides read TGTGCCAGCAGCGTGGGACAGGGTCCCAATCAGCCCCAGCATTTT. The chain employs TRBV9 and TRBJ1-5, with TRBD1 identical over 9 bases. Germline values: CDR1 SGDLS, CDR2 YYNGEE. The CDR3 is made up of 15 amino acids. The trim removed 2 bases at V and 3 bases at J, leaving 3 bases unmatched.

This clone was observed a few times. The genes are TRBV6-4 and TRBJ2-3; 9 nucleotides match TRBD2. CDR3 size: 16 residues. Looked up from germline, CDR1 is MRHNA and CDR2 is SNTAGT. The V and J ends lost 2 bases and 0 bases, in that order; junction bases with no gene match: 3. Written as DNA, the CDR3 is TGTGCCAGCAGTGACGCTCTAGCGGGGAGCACAGATACGCAGTATTTT. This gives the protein CASSDALAGSTDTQYF.

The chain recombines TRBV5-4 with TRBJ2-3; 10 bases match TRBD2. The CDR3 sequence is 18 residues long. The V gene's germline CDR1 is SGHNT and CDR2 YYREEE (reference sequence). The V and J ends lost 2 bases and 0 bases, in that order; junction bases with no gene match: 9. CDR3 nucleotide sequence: TGTGCCAGCAGCTTTCCTAGCGGGGGAGGGTGGAGCACAGATACGCAGTATTTT. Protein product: CASSFPSGGGWSTDTQYF.

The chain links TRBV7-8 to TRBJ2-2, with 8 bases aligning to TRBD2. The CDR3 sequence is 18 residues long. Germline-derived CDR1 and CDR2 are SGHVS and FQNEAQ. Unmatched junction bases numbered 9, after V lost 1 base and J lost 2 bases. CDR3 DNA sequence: TGTGCCAGCAGCTTAGGTAGCTGGCTAGCGGGCAACACCGGGGAGCTGTTTTTT. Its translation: CASSLGSWLAGNTGELFF. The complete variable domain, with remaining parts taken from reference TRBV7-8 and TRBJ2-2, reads GAGVSQSPRYKVAKRGQDVALRCDPISGHVSLFWYQQALGQGPEFLTYFQNEAQLDKSGLPSDRFFAERPEGSVSTLKIQRTQQEDSAVYLCASSLGSWLAGNTGELFFGEGSRLTVL.

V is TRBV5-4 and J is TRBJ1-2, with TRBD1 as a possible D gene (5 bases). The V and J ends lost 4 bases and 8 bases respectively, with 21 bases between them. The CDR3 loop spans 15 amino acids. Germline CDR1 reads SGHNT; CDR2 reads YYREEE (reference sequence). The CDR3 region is CASSLEGLRAEGYTF. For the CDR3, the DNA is TGTGCCAGCAGCCTGGAGGGTCTCAGGGCTGAAGGCTACACCTTC.

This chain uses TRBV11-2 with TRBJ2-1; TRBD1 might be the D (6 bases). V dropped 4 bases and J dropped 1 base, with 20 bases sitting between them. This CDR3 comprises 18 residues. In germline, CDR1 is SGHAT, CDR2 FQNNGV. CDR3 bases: TGTGCCAGCAGCTACCGTGTTGGGACAAAAAAATCCTACAATGAGCAGTTCTTC. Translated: CASSYRVGTKKSYNEQFF.

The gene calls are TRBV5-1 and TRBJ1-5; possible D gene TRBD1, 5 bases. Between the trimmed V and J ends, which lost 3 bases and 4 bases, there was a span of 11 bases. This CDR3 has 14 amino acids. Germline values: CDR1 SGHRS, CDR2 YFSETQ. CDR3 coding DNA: TGCGCCAGCAGCTGGGGGGGTGGAAATCAGCCCCAGCATTTT. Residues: CASSWGGGNQPQHF.

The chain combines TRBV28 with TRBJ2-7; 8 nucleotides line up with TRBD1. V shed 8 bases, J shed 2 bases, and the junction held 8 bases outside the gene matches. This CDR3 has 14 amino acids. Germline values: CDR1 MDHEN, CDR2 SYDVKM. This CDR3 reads CASYGQGSPYEQYF. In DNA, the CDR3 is TGTGCCAGCTATGGACAGGGATCGCCCTACGAGCAGTACTTC.

CDR3 region: CASSSHRAGSTEAFF. For the CDR3, the DNA is TGTGCCAGCAGTTCCCACAGGGCTGGGAGCACTGAAGCTTTCTTT. The gene calls are TRBV27 and TRBJ1-1; weak D call: TRBD1 (6 bases). V dropped 4 bases and J dropped 4 bases, with 16 bases sitting between them. Germline-derived CDR1 and CDR2 are MNHEY and SMNVEV (reference sequence). The CDR3 contains 15 residues.

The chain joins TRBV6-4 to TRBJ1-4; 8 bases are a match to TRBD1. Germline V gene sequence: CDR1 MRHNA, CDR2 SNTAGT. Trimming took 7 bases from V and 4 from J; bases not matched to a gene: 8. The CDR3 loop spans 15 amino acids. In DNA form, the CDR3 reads TGTGCCAGCAAAAAACAGGGGGTGGGTAATGAAAAACTGTTTTTT. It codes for CASKKQGVGNEKLFF.